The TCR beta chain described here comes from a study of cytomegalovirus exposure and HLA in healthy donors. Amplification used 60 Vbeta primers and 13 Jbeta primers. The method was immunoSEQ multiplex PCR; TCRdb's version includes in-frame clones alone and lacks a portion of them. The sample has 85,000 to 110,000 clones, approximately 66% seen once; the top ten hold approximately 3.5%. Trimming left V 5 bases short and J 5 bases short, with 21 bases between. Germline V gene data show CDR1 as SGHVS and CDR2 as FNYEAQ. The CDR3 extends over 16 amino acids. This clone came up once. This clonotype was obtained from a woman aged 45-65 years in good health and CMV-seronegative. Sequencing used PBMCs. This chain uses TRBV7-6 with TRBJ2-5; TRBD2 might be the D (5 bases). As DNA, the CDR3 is TGTGCCAGCAGCCCGGGGAAGGGTATTGTCCGGGAGACCCAGTACTTC. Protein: CASSPGKGIVRETQYF.